This TCR beta chain was identified during a study of T-cell reconstitution after alpha-beta-depleted transplantation in children. Whole-study findings and limits: Newly generated T cells supplied most T-cell counts and diversity one year post-transplant. In some patients, recipient T cells and intrathymic progenitors surviving conditioning explained high day-60 diversity. Reported findings indicate that, about two months after transplant, alpha-beta T cells came from several hundred expanded clones, which were derived from non-depleted graft cells.

Preparation of the TCRbeta library was carried out with unique molecular identifiers. TCRdb re-called the PCR reads with MiXCR, one entry per CDR3 protein. This table holds 540,000 or so distinct CDR3 sequences, more than 20% found once. Germline V lookup: CDR1 SGHRS, CDR2 YFSETQ. Germline trimming cut 0 bases from V and 2 bases from J; bases unmatched to any gene: 11. The CDR3 is 17 amino acids. This clonotype turned up a few times. What it binds is unknown. The input for sequencing was PBMCs, mostly from graft donor cells, taken 360 days after TCRalphabeta/CD19-depleted stem cell transplant. The TCR comes from a boy under two years old who had a stem cell transplant for acute myeloid leukemia, so the T cells may come from the graft donor. The chain uses TRBV5-1 and TRBJ2-7; 7 bases fit TRBD1. The CDR3 DNA reads TGCGCCAGCAGCTTGGCCAGGAATGAGGGGGCCGCCTACGAGCAGTACTTC. It codes for CASSLARNEGAAYEQYF.